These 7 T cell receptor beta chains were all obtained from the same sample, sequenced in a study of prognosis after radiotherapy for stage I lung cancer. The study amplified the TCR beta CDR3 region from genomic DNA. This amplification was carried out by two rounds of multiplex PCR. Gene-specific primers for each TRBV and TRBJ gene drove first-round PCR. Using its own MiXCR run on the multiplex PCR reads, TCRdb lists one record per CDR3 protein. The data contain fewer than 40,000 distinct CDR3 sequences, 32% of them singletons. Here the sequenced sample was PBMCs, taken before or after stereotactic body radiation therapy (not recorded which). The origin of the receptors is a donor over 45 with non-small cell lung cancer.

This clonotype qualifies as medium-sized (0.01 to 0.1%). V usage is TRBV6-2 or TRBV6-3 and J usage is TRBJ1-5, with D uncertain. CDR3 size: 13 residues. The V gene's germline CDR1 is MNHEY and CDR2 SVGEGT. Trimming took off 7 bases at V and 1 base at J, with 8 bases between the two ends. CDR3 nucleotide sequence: TGTGCCAGCACCCGATTGAGCAATCAGCCCCAGCATTTT. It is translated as CASTRLSNQPQHF.

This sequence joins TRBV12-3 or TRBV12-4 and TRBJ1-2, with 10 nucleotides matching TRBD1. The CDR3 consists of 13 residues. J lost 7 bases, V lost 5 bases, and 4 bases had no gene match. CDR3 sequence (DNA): TGTGCCAGCAGTGCGACAGGGGGCTCTGGCTACACCTTC. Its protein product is CASSATGGSGYTF.

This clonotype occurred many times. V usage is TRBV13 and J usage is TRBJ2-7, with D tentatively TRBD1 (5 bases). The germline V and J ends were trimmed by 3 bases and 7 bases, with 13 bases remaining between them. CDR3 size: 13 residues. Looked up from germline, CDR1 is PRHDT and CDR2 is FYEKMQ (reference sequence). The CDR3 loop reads CASSFQGLGEQYF. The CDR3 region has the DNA TGTGCCAGCAGCTTTCAGGGTTTGGGAGAGCAGTACTTC.

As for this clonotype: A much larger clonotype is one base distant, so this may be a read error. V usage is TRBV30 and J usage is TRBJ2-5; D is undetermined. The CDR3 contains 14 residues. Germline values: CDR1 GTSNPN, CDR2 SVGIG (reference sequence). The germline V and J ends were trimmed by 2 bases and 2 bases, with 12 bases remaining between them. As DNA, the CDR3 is TGTGCCTGGAGTACCCTGGTACTGCAAGAGACCCAGTACTTC. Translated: CAWSTLVLQETQYF.

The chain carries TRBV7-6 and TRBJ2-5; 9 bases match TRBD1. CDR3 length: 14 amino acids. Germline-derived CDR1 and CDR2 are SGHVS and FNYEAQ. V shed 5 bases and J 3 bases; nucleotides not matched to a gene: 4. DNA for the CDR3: TGTGCCAGCAGCCCCGGGACAGGGAAAGAGACCCAGTACTTC. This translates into CASSPGTGKETQYF. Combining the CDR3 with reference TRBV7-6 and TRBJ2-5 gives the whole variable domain GAGVSQSPRYKVTKRGQDVALRCDPISGHVSLYWYRQALGQGPEFLTYFNYEAQQDKSGLPNDRFSAERPEGSISTLTIQRTEQRDSAMYRCASSPGTGKETQYFGPGTRLLVL.

The chain's CDR3 is CASRWGEKDTQYF. The DNA of the CDR3 is TGTGCCAGCAGGTGGGGAGAAAAAGATACGCAGTATTTT. The chain employs TRBV6-1 and TRBJ2-3; TRBD2 is a possible D gene (5 bases). From germline, CDR1 is MNHNS and CDR2 SASEGT. The CDR3 runs 13 residues. V lost 6 bases and J 5 bases, leaving 12 bases between the germline ends.

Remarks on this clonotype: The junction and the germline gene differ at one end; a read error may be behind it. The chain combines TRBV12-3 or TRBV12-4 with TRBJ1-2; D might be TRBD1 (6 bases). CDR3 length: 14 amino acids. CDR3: CTSKSTGKTPCYTF. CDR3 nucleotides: TGTACCAGCAAGTCAACAGGGAAAACGCCCTGCTACACCTTC.